The 17 T cell receptor beta chains reported below all come from one sample, sequenced in a study of vaccination effects on CD4 cells after COVID-19. No antigen has been identified for these receptors. Viral peptide pools were used in the ViraFEST assay to expand antigen-specific CD4+ T cells, and sequencing came afterward. Following culture for more than 9 days, CD4+ T cells were isolated. All participants had two doses of either the BNT162b2 or mRNA-1273 vaccine. Clones were sequenced by immunoSEQ multiplex PCR, and TCRdb holds only the in-frame ones, with some missing. The table shows around 24,000 clones, with 75% to 80% occurring only once. The specimen comprised CD4+ T cells from PBMCs cultured with SARS-CoV-2 spike peptides, sampled after COVID-19 vaccination. Receptors were obtained from a human donor who received a COVID-19 vaccine. Some clones in this sample may be carry-over from other donors' samples.

This chain uses TRBV25-1 with TRBJ2-2; the D gene is possibly TRBD2 (5 bases). Germline-derived CDR1 and CDR2 are MGHDK and SYGVNS. This CDR3 is 16 amino acids long. V lost 0 bases and J 2 bases, leaving 10 bases between the germline ends. The CDR3 DNA sequence: TGTGCCAGCAGTGAATATACCGGACTTAACACCGGGGAGCTGTTTTTT. This sequence encodes CASSEYTGLNTGELFF.

CDR3 protein: CASSVGLSVETQYF. The CDR3 region has the DNA TGTGCCAGCAGCGTAGGCCTTAGCGTGGAGACCCAGTACTTC. The rearrangement links TRBV9 to TRBJ2-5; possible D gene TRBD2, 5 bases. V gave up 0 bases and J gave up 5 bases, with 11 bases separating them. Per germline, CDR1 SGDLS and CDR2 YYNGEE. The CDR3 loop spans 14 amino acids.

The gene calls are TRBV10-2 and TRBJ1-5; D is uncertain. The CDR3 extends over 15 amino acids. CDR1 WSHSY and CDR2 SAAADI come from the germline V gene. V was shortened by 0 bases and J by 0 bases, with 6 bases between the two germline ends. The CDR3 nucleotides read TGCGCCAGCAGTGAGTCGGGATATAGCAATCAGCCCCAGCATTTT. Its translation is CASSESGYSNQPQHF.

The table lists this clone with a few counts. The chain has TRBV14 and TRBJ1-2; D is undetermined. V gave up 1 base and J gave up 1 base, with 4 bases separating them. This CDR3 is 13 amino acids long. The germline gives CDR1 SGHDN, CDR2 FVKESK. CDR3 bases: TGTGCCAGCAGCCAAGCGGATAACTATGGCTACACCTTC. It encodes CASSQADNYGYTF.

The rearrangement uses TRBV5-5 and TRBJ2-7; TRBD1 matches 8 bases. The J segment lost 5 bases and the V segment lost 4 bases, leaving 11 bases of the junction unmatched. CDR3 length equals 15 residues. The germline V gene has CDR1 SGHKS and CDR2 YYEKEE (reference sequence). CDR3 sequence reads: CASSPRDRYIHEQYV. In DNA form, the CDR3 reads TGTGCCAGCAGCCCCCGGGACAGGTACATCCACGAGCAGTACGTC.

The genes are TRBV5-1 and TRBJ2-5; D call uncertain. CDR1 and CDR2 (germline): SGHRS, YFSETQ. The CDR3 length is 14 residues. V was trimmed by 4 bases and J by 2 bases, leaving 12 bases between them. DNA for the CDR3: TGCGCCAGCAGCCCGAATGGTAGGCAAGAGACCCAGTACTTC. This codes for CASSPNGRQETQYF.

The rearrangement uses TRBV30 and TRBJ1-1; TRBD1 aligns across 8 bases. CDR3 length: 14 residues. Germline V CDR1 and CDR2: GTSNPN, SVGIG (reference sequence). The trim removed 5 bases at V and 0 bases at J, leaving 5 bases unmatched. This chain's CDR3 is CAWDRGRLNTEAFF. The CDR3 DNA sequence: TGTGCCTGGGACAGGGGACGCTTGAACACTGAAGCTTTCTTT.

The chain joins TRBV6-5 to TRBJ1-2, with 9 bases matching TRBD1. Germline V gives CDR1 MNHEY, CDR2 SVGAGI. V shed 4 bases, J shed 6 bases, and the junction held 3 bases outside the gene matches. CDR3 length: 13 amino acids. The CDR3 sequence: CASSFHRGHGYTF. In DNA, the CDR3 is TGTGCCAGCAGTTTCCACAGGGGGCATGGCTACACCTTC.

J is TRBJ2-2 and V is TRBV5-5, with D tentatively TRBD1 (6 bases). This CDR3 contains 14 residues. The ends were cut back, 3 bases at V and 6 bases at J, with 12 bases in the middle. In germline, CDR1 is SGHKS, CDR2 YYEKEE (reference sequence). DNA for the CDR3: TGTGCCAGCAGCTACCTGTCAGGGGCCGGGGAGCTGTTTTTT. It codes for CASSYLSGAGELFF.

This clone appeared a few times. The V and J genes are TRBV7-9 and TRBJ2-5, with D perhaps matching TRBD1 (5 bases). The CDR3 sequence is 14 residues long. CDR1 and CDR2 (germline): SEHNR, FQNEAQ (reference sequence). The ends were cut back, 5 bases at V and 1 base at J, with 11 bases in the middle. The CDR3: CASSQRQTQETQYF. The CDR3 DNA sequence: TGTGCCAGCAGCCAGAGACAGACCCAAGAGACCCAGTACTTC.

CDR3 residues: CASSWDRRNTEAFF. In nucleotides, the CDR3 is TGTGCCAGTAGTTGGGACAGGAGAAACACTGAAGCTTTCTTT. The V gene is TRBV19, the J gene TRBJ1-1, with 8 bases matching TRBD1. This CDR3 is built from 14 residues. V lost 5 bases and J lost 2; bases outside the gene matches: 4. CDR1 is LNHDA and CDR2 is SQIVND in the germline V gene (reference sequence).

The chain combines TRBV2 with TRBJ1-1; maybe TRBD1 (6 bases). The V gene's germline CDR1 is SNHLY and CDR2 FYNNEI. The CDR3 is made up of 11 amino acids. V lost 8 bases, J lost 8 bases, and 12 bases lay in between. CDR3 region: CASQLQGEAFF. Written as DNA, the CDR3 is TGTGCCAGCCAATTGCAGGGGGAAGCTTTCTTT.

In DNA, the CDR3 is TGTGCCACCAGCAGAGATCGCAACTATGGCTACACCTTC. It yields the protein CATSRDRNYGYTF. This sequence joins TRBV15 and TRBJ1-2; D call uncertain. Germline values: CDR1 LNHNV, CDR2 YYDKDF (reference sequence). The CDR3 has 13 residues. Trimming pared 0 bases from V and 2 bases from J, leaving 4 bases between.

This chain connects TRBV7-2 to TRBJ1-1; D is possibly TRBD1 (6 bases). The CDR3 runs to 14 residues. The germline gives CDR1 SGHTA, CDR2 FQGNSA. V was shortened by 1 base and J by 7 bases, with 13 bases between the two germline ends. CDR3 sequence (DNA): TGTGCCAGCAGCTTAGACAGGGTCGCGAGTGAAGCTTTCTTT. This gives the protein CASSLDRVASEAFF. Based on the CDR3 plus reference TRBV7-2 and TRBJ1-1, the full variable domain is GAGVSQSPSNKVTEKGKDVELRCDPISGHTALYWYRQSLGQGLEFLIYFQGNSAPDKSGLPSDRFSAERTGGSVSTLTIQRTQQEDSAVYLCASSLDRVASEAFFGQGTRLTVV.

This clone was detected only once. The rearrangement joins TRBV3-1 (or the pseudogene TRBV3-2) to TRBJ2-5; D possibly corresponds to TRBD1 (6 bases). In germline, CDR1 is LGHDT, CDR2 YNNKEL (reference sequence). Deletions cut 5 bases from V and 1 base from J, with 11 bases between. The CDR3 is made up of 14 amino acids. The CDR3 DNA follows: TGTGCCAGCAGCTTACAGGGCCTCCAAGAGACCCAGTACTTC. Translating it yields CASSLQGLQETQYF.

This clone showed up just once. The rearrangement joins TRBV5-1 to TRBJ2-3; 9 nucleotides line up with TRBD1. J gave up 0 bases and V 0 bases, and 2 bases lay outside the gene matches. The CDR3 has 16 residues. From germline, CDR1 is SGHRS and CDR2 YFSETQ. Here the CDR3 reads CASSLDRGLSTDTQYF. The DNA for the CDR3 is TGCGCCAGCAGCTTGGACAGGGGGCTCAGCACAGATACGCAGTATTTT.

This chain links TRBV15 with TRBJ1-2; a possible D gene is TRBD1 (6 bases). CDR1 is LNHNV and CDR2 is YYDKDF in the germline V gene (reference sequence). The ends were cut back, 4 bases at V and 4 bases at J, with 16 bases in the middle. The CDR3 length is 15 residues. Here the CDR3 DNA reads TGTGCCACCAGCACCGACAGGCGAGGTGGCTATGGCTACACCTTC. Encoded protein: CATSTDRRGGYGYTF.